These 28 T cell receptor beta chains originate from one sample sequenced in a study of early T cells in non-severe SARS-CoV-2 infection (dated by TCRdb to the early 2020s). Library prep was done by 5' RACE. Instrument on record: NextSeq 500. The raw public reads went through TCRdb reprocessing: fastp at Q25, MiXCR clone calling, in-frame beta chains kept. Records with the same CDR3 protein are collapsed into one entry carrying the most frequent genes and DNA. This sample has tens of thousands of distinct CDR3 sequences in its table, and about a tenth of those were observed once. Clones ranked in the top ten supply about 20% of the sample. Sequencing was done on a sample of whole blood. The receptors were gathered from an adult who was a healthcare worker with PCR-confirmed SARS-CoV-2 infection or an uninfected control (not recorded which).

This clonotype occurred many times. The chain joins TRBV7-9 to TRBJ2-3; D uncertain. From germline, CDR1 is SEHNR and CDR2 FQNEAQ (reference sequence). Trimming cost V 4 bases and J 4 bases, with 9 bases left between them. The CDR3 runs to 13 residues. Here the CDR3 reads CASSYPRADTQYF. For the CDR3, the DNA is TGTGCCAGCAGCTACCCTAGAGCAGATACGCAGTATTTT.

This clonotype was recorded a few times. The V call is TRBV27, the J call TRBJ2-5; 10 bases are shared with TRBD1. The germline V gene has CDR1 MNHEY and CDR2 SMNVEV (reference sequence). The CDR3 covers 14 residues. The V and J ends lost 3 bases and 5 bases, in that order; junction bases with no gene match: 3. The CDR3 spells CASSFRDRGETQYF. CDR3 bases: TGTGCCAGCAGTTTTCGGGACAGGGGTGAGACCCAGTACTTC.

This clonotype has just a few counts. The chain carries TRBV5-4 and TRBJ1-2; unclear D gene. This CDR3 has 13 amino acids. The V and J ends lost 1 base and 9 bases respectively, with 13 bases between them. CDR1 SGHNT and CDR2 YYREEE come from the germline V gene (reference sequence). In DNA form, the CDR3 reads TGTGCCAGCAGCTTGAGTGGGATTTTGAGCTACACCTTC. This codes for CASSLSGILSYTF. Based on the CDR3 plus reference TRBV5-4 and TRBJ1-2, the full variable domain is ETGVTQSPTHLIKTRGQQVTLRCSSQSGHNTVSWYQQALGQGPQFIFQYYREEENGRGNFPPRFSGLQFPNYSSELNVNALELDDSALYLCASSLSGILSYTFGSGTRLTVV.

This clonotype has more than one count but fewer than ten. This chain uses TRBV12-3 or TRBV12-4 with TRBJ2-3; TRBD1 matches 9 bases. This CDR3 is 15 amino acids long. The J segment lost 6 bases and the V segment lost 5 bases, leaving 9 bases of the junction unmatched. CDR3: CASSPRTGVLDTQYF. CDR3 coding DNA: TGTGCCAGCAGTCCACGGACAGGGGTTCTGGATACGCAGTATTTT.

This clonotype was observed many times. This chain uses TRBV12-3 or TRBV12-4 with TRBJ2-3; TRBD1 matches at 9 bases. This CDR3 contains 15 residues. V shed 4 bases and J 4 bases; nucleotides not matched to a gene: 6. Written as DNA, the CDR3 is TGTGCCAGCAGTTCAGGGACAGGGATCTCAGATACGCAGTATTTT. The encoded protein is CASSSGTGISDTQYF.

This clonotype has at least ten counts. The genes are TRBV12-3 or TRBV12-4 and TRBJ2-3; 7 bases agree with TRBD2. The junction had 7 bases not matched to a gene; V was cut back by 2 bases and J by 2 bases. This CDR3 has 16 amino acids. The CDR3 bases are TGTGCCAGCAGTTTAATGCCCCTAGCGGTCACAGATACGCAGTATTTT. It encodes CASSLMPLAVTDTQYF.

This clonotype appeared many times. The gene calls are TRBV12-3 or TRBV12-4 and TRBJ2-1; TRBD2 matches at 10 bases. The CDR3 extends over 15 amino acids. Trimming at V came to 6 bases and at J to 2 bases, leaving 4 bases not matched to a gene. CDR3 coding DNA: TGTGCCAGCAGCAGTAGCGGGGGGACCTACAATGAGCAGTTCTTC. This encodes CASSSSGGTYNEQFF.

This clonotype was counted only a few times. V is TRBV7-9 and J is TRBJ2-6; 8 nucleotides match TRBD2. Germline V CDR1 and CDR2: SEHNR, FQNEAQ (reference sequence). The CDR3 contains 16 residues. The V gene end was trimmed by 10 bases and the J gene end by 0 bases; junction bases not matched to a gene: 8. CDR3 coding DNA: TGTGCCACTACCCACGGGGGGGCCTCTGGGGCCAACGTCCTGACTTTC. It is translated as CATTHGGASGANVLTF.

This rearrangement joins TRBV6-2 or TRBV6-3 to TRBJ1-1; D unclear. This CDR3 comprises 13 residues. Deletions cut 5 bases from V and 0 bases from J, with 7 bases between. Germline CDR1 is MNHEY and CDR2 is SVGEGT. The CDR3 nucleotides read TGTGCCAGCAGTCCCCAGGTGAACACTGAAGCTTTCTTT. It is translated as CASSPQVNTEAFF.

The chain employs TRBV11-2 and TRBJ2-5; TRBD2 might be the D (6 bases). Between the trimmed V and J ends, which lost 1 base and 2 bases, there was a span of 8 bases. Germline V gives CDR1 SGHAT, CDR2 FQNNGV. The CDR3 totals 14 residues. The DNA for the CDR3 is TGTGCCAGCAGCTTAGGGACTAATCAAGAGACCCAGTACTTC. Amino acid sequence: CASSLGTNQETQYF. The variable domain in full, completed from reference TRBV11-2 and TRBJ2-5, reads EAGVAQSPRYKIIEKRQSVAFWCNPISGHATLYWYQQILGQGPKLLIQFQNNGVVDDSQLPKDRFSAERLKGVDSTLKIQPAKLEDSAVYLCASSLGTNQETQYFGPGTRLLVL.

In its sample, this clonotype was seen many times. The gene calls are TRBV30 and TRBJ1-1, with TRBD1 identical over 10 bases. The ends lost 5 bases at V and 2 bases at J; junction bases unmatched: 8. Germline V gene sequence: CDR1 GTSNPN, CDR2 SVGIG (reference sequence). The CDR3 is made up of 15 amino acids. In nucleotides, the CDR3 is TGTGCCTGGGTACCAGGGACAGGGGAAAACACTGAAGCTTTCTTT. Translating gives CAWVPGTGENTEAFF.

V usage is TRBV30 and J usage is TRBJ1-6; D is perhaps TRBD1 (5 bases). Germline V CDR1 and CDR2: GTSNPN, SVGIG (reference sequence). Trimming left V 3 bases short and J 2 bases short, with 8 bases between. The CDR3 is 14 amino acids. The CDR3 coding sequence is TGTGCCTGGAGGAGGACAACCTATAATTCACCCCTCCACTTT. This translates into CAWRRTTYNSPLHF.

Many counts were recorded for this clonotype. CDR3 region: CASRGQDQETQYF. CDR3 DNA sequence: TGCGCCAGCAGAGGACAGGACCAAGAGACCCAGTACTTC. The chain couples TRBV5-1 to TRBJ2-5; 7 bases map to TRBD1. Per the germline V gene, CDR1 is SGHRS and CDR2 is YFSETQ. The CDR3 totals 13 residues. V lost 5 bases to trimming and J lost 0 bases; unmatched junction nucleotides: 1.

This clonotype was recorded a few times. The DNA of the CDR3 is TGTGCCAGCAGCTTGGGGGAAACCGGGGAGCTGTTTTTT. Translation: CASSLGETGELFF. J is TRBJ2-2 and V is TRBV5-4; D unresolved. Looked up from germline, CDR1 is SGHNT and CDR2 is YYREEE (reference sequence). The CDR3 is 13 amino acids. Trimming stripped 0 bases from V and 5 bases from J, with 5 bases between.

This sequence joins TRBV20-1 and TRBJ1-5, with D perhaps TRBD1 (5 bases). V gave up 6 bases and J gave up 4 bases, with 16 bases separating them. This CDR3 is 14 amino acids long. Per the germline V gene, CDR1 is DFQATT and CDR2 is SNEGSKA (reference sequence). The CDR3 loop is CSAGMGGFNQPQHF. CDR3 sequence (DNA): TGCAGTGCAGGGATGGGGGGTTTTAATCAGCCCCAGCATTTT.

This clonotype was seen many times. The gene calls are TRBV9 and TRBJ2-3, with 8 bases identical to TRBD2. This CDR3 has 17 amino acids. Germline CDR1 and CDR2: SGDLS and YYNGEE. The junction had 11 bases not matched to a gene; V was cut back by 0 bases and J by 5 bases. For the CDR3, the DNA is TGTGCCAGCAGCGTAGGACAAGGGGGACTAGTCGGAGATACGCAGTATTTT. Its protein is CASSVGQGGLVGDTQYF.

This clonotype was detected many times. The CDR3 DNA is TGTGCCAGCAGCTTAGTTGGGCTCGGGGTGTACGAGCAGTACTTC. Its protein product is CASSLVGLGVYEQYF. The chain employs TRBV7-9 and TRBJ2-7; maybe TRBD2 (5 bases). The germline V gene encodes CDR1 SEHNR and CDR2 FQNEAQ (reference sequence). This CDR3 contains 15 residues. V was pared by 1 base and J by 4 bases, with 14 bases between.

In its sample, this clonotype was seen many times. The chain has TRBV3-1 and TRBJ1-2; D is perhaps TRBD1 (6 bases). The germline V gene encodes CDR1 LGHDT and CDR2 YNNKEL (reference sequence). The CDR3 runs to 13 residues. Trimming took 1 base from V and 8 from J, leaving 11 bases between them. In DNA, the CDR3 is TGTGCCAGCAGCCAAGTTGAAGGGGGAGGCTACACCTTC. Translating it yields CASSQVEGGGYTF. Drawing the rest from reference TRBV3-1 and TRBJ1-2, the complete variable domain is DTAVSQTPKYLVTQMGNDKSIKCEQNLGHDTMYWYKQDSKKFLKIMFSYNNKELIINETVPNRFSPKSPDKAHLNLHINSLELGDSAVYFCASSQVEGGGYTFGSGTRLTVV.

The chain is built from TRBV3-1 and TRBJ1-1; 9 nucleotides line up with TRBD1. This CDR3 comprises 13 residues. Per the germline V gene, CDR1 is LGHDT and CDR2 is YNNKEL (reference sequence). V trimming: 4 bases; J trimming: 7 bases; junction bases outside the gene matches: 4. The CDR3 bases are TGTGCCAGCAGCCCCCCGGACAGGGGTGAAGCTTTCTTT. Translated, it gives CASSPPDRGEAFF.

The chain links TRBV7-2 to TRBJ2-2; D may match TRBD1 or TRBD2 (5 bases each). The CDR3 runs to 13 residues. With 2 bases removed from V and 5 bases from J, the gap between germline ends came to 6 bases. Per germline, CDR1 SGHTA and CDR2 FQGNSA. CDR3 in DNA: TGTGCCAGCAGCTTATGGGGGACCGGGGAGCTGTTTTTT. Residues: CASSLWGTGELFF.

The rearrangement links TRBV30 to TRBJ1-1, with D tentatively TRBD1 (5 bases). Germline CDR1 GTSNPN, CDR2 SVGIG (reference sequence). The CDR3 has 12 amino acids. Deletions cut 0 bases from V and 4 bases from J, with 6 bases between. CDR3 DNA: TGTGCCTGGAGTGTAAGGGGCACTGAAGCTTTCTTT. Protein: CAWSVRGTEAFF.

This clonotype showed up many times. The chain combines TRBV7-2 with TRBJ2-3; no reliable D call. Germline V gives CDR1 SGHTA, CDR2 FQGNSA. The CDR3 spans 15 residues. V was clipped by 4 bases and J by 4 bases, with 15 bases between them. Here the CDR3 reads CASSYLTPMADTQYF. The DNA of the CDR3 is TGTGCCAGCAGCTACTTAACCCCTATGGCAGATACGCAGTATTTT.

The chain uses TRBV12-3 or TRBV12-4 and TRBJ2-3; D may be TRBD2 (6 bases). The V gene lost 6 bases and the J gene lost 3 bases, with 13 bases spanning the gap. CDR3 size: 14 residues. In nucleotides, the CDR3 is TGTGCCAGCAGCCGCGGGATTCGGACAGATACGCAGTATTTT. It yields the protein CASSRGIRTDTQYF.

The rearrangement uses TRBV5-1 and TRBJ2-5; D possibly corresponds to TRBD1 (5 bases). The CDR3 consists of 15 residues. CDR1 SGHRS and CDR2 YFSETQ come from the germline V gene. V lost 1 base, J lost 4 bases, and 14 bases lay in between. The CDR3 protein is CASSLYGRALETQYF. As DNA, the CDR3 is TGCGCCAGCAGCTTGTATGGCAGGGCATTAGAGACCCAGTACTTC.

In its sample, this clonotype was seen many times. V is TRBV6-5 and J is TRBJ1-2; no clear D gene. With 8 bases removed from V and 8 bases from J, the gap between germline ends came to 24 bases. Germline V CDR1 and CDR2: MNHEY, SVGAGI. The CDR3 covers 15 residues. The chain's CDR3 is CASARSPETTLGYTF. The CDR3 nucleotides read TGTGCCAGCGCCAGATCCCCGGAAACAACTCTCGGCTACACCTTC.

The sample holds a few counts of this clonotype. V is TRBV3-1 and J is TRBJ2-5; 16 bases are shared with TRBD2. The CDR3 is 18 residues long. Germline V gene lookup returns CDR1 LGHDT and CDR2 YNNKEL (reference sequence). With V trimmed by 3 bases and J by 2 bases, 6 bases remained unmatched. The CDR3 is CASSHGTSGGAGQETQYF. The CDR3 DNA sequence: TGTGCCAGCAGCCACGGGACTAGCGGGGGGGCCGGACAAGAGACCCAGTACTTC.

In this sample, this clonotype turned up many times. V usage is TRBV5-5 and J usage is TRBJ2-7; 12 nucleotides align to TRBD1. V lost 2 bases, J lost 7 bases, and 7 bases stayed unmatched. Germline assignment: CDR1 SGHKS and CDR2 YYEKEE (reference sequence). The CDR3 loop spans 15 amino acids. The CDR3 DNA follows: TGTGCCAGCAGCTTTCCGGGACAGGGGGCGCCGGAGCAGTACTTC. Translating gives CASSFPGQGAPEQYF.

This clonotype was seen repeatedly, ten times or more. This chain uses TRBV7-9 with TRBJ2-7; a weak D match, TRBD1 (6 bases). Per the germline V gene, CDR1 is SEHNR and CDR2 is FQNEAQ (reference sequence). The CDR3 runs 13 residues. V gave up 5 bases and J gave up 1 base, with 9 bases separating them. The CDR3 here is CASSDRISYEQYF. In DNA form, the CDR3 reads TGTGCCAGCAGCGACAGGATTTCCTACGAGCAGTACTTC.